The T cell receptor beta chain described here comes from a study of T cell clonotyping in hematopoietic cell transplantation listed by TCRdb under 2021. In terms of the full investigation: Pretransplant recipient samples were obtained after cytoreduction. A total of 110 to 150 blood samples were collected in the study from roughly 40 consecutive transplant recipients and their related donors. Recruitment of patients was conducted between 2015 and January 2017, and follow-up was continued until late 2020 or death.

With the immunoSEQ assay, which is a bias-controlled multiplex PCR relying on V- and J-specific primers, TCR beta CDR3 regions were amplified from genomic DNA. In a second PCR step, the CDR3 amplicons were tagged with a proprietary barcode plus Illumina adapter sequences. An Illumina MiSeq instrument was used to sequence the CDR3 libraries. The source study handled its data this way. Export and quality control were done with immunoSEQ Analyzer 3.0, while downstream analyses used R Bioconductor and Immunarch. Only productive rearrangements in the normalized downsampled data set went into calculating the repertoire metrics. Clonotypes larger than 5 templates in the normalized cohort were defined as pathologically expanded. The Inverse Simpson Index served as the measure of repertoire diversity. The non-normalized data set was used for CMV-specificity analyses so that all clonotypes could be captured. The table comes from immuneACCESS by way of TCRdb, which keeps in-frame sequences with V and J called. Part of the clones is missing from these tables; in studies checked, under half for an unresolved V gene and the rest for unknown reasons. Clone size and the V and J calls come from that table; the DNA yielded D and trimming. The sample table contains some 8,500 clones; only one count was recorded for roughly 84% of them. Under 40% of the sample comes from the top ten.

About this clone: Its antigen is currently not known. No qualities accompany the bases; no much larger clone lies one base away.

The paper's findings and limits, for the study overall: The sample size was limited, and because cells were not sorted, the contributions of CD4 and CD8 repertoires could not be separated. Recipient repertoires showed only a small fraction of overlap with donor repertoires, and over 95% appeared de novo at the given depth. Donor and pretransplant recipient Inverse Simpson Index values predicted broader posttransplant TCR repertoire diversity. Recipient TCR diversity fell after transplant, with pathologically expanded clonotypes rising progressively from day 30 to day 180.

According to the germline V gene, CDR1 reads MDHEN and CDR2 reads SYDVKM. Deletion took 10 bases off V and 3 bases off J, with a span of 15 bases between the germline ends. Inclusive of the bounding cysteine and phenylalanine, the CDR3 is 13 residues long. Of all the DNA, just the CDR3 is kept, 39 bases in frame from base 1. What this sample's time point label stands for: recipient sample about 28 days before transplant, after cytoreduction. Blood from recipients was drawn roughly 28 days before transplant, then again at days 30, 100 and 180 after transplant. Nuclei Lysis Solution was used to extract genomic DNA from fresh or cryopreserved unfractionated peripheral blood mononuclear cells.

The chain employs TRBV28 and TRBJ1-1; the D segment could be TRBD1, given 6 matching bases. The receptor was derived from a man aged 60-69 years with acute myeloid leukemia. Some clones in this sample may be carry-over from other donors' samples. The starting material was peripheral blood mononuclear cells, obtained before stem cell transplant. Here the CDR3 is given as CATPPGHHTEAFF. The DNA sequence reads TGTGCCACTCCTCCGGGACACCACACTGAAGCTTTCTTT.